A selection of T cell receptor beta chains follows, all from one sample in a study of shared clonotypes between healthy human individuals. Profiled with immunoSEQ multiplex PCR; TCRdb holds only in-frame clones, not every one. The sample has 2 million to 2.5 million clones; roughly 91% are singletons. The source material was naive CD8+ T cells from PBMCs. The receptors originated from a man younger than 35 in good health. Some clones in this sample may be carry-over from other donors' samples. The CDR3 runs from the conserved cysteine through the conserved F or W. The order of the fields is J gene, V gene, clone size, CDR3 protein. The size of a clone is reported for some rows only, either as once, few or many, or as a class for expanded clones.

j_gene: TRBJ1-1
v_gene: TRBV19
abundance: once
CDR3aa: CASREDRPMNTEAFF

j_gene: TRBJ1-5
v_gene: TRBV27
abundance: NA
CDR3aa: CARTLASPLPPQHF

j_gene: TRBJ2-1
v_gene: TRBV30
abundance: NA
CDR3aa: CAWTLGVRGGNEQFF

j_gene: TRBJ2-2
v_gene: TRBV5-1
abundance: NA
CDR3aa: CASARGLAGGHLDGELFF

j_gene: TRBJ2-7
v_gene: TRBV30
abundance: NA
CDR3aa: CAWSYGNSYEQYF

j_gene: TRBJ2-1
v_gene: TRBV13
abundance: NA
CDR3aa: CASSRGANYNEQFF

j_gene: TRBJ2-5
v_gene: TRBV4-1
abundance: NA
CDR3aa: CASSQGLSGLEGETQYF

j_gene: TRBJ2-2
v_gene: TRBV6-5
abundance: NA
CDR3aa: CASRILNTGELFF

j_gene: TRBJ2-2
v_gene: TRBV29-1
abundance: NA
CDR3aa: CSVRTANTGELFF

j_gene: TRBJ2-3
v_gene: TRBV27
abundance: NA
CDR3aa: CASSLLSTDTQYF

j_gene: TRBJ1-4
v_gene: TRBV10-3
abundance: few
CDR3aa: CAITAEFLGKLFF

j_gene: TRBJ1-2
v_gene: TRBV5-4
abundance: NA
CDR3aa: CASSLGQVANYGYTF

j_gene: TRBJ2-1
v_gene: TRBV27
abundance: NA
CDR3aa: CASSLSAGSYNEQFF

j_gene: TRBJ2-1
v_gene: TRBV6-1
abundance: NA
CDR3aa: CAHTWGQGRRDEQFF

j_gene: TRBJ2-7
v_gene: TRBV28
abundance: NA
CDR3aa: CASSLLAGAYEQYF

j_gene: TRBJ2-2
v_gene: TRBV9
abundance: NA
CDR3aa: CASSDRTSPTGELFF

j_gene: TRBJ2-7
v_gene: TRBV28
abundance: once
CDR3aa: CASSAIGTSGLYEQYF

j_gene: TRBJ2-7
v_gene: TRBV19
abundance: NA
CDR3aa: CASSLRDSGYEQYF

j_gene: TRBJ1-2
v_gene: TRBV9
abundance: NA
CDR3aa: CASSVGGGSEGGYTF

j_gene: TRBJ2-4
v_gene: TRBV28
abundance: NA
CDR3aa: CASSLWGEAKNIQYF

j_gene: TRBJ2-7
v_gene: TRBV6-1
abundance: NA
CDR3aa: CASSDYEEQYF

j_gene: TRBJ2-2
v_gene: TRBV5-4
abundance: NA
CDR3aa: CASTVDSNTGELFF

j_gene: TRBJ1-1
v_gene: TRBV19
abundance: NA
CDR3aa: CASSIRTTAWNTEAFF

j_gene: TRBJ1-2
v_gene: TRBV27
abundance: NA
CDR3aa: CASSSIGTGNDGYTF

j_gene: TRBJ1-3
v_gene: TRBV30
abundance: NA
CDR3aa: CASLGQTGNTIYF

j_gene: TRBJ1-2
v_gene: TRBV7-9
abundance: NA
CDR3aa: CASSLGQTRGYTF

j_gene: TRBJ2-7
v_gene: TRBV10-3
abundance: NA
CDR3aa: CAIRNGTSGVYEQYF

j_gene: TRBJ1-1
v_gene: TRBV6-5
abundance: NA
CDR3aa: CASSYEWRVNTEAFF

j_gene: TRBJ2-3
v_gene: TRBV29-1
abundance: NA
CDR3aa: CSVDPDRGHSTDTQYF

j_gene: TRBJ2-1
v_gene: TRBV12-5
abundance: NA
CDR3aa: CASGPHYNEQFF

j_gene: TRBJ1-1
v_gene: TRBV7-3
abundance: NA
CDR3aa: CASSSRTGAYTEAFF

j_gene: TRBJ2-7
v_gene: TRBV9
abundance: NA
CDR3aa: CASSPLGPSSYEQYF

j_gene: TRBJ2-3
v_gene: TRBV7-9
abundance: NA
CDR3aa: CASSLIAGVRDTQYF

j_gene: TRBJ2-1
v_gene: TRBV12-5
abundance: NA
CDR3aa: CASGAQTSGDNEQFF

j_gene: TRBJ1-2
v_gene: TRBV9
abundance: NA
CDR3aa: CASSVSGDRANYGYTF

j_gene: TRBJ2-7
v_gene: TRBV27
abundance: NA
CDR3aa: CASSPGSSYEQYF

j_gene: TRBJ2-3
v_gene: TRBV5-1
abundance: NA
CDR3aa: CASSRPAAVVEDTQYF

j_gene: TRBJ1-1
v_gene: TRBV7-9
abundance: NA
CDR3aa: CASSFSFIDRDWNTEAFF

j_gene: TRBJ2-7
v_gene: TRBV6-5
abundance: NA
CDR3aa: CASSLEPDYSYEQYF

j_gene: TRBJ2-1
v_gene: TRBV7-2
abundance: NA
CDR3aa: CASTLGTSAYNEQFF

j_gene: TRBJ1-2
v_gene: TRBV25-1
abundance: NA
CDR3aa: CASSEYTTGYTF

j_gene: TRBJ2-5
v_gene: TRBV28
abundance: NA
CDR3aa: CASSLLWAQYF

j_gene: TRBJ2-5
v_gene: TRBV7-8
abundance: NA
CDR3aa: CASSLGGRSEETQYF

j_gene: TRBJ1-2
v_gene: TRBV7-9
abundance: NA
CDR3aa: CASSPILTDSNYGYTF

j_gene: TRBJ2-1
v_gene: TRBV27
abundance: NA
CDR3aa: CASSLGGVYNEQFF

j_gene: TRBJ2-2
v_gene: TRBV28
abundance: NA
CDR3aa: CASTTTRLAVNTGELFF

j_gene: TRBJ1-1
v_gene: TRBV7-8
abundance: NA
CDR3aa: CASSSLDRRATEAFF

j_gene: TRBJ2-3
v_gene: TRBV7-9
abundance: NA
CDR3aa: CASSPDKSTDTQYF

j_gene: TRBJ2-1
v_gene: TRBV10-3
abundance: NA
CDR3aa: CAILQRNEQFF

j_gene: TRBJ2-2
v_gene: TRBV28
abundance: NA
CDR3aa: CASSFGLGTENTGELFF

j_gene: TRBJ2-2
v_gene: TRBV6-4
abundance: NA
CDR3aa: CASSELAGDPFTGELFF

j_gene: TRBJ2-7
v_gene: TRBV27
abundance: NA
CDR3aa: CASSLATPTGGDGEQYF